The clone carrying this TCR beta chain showed up many times. Its antigen is currently unknown. Separate cDNA molecules each had unique molecular identifiers attached to them. TCRdb ran MiXCR on the 5' RACE reads and lists one entry per CDR3 protein. This sample yields roughly 69,000 distinct CDR3 sequences, of which about 9.4% are seen a single time; 5.9% belongs to the top ten. The data belong to a study of early T cells in non-severe SARS-CoV-2 infection. Study in general: Unsorted whole-blood RNA was sequenced in bulk, leaving chains unpaired.

Findings and limits, study-wide: Using VDJdb, the matching emphasized anti-spike CD8 responses while missing private and CD4 specificities.

Germline CDR1 and CDR2: SGHNT and YYREEE (reference sequence). The CDR3 has 14 amino acids. The V and J ends lost 0 bases and 6 bases respectively, with 13 bases between them. The material sequenced was whole blood. The clonotype was recovered from an adult who was a healthcare worker with PCR-confirmed SARS-CoV-2 infection or an uninfected control (not recorded which). The chain is built from TRBV5-4 and TRBJ2-7, with D uncertain. The CDR3 DNA is TGTGCCAGCAGCTTGGATGGTGGTAGTATCGAGCAGTACTTC. Its translation: CASSLDGGSIEQYF.